The rows below give T cell receptor beta chains drawn from one sample of a study of control samples from healthy donors and cancer patients. Sequenced by immunoSEQ multiplex PCR; TCRdb stores in-frame clones only, minus some. The data show about 170,000 clones, approximately 86% seen once. The sequenced material came from blood. The receptors shown here come from a woman aged 25-40 years in good health. CDR3s include the opening cysteine and the closing phenylalanine or tryptophan. The D gene is left open where the match is weak. Size is stated for part of the rows, as once, few or many counts, or as a class when the clone is expanded.

d_call	j_call	clone_size	v_call	cdr3_nt	cdr3_aa
.	TRBJ2-1	.	TRBV5-1	TGCGCCAGCAGCTTGTTGAACTCCCCCCGGAATGAGCAGTTCTTC	CASSLLNSPRNEQFF
.	TRBJ1-1	.	TRBV29-1	TGCAGCGCCGCGACAGGATCTGAAGCTTTCTTT	CSAATGSEAFF
TRBD2	TRBJ2-3	.	TRBV24-1	TGTGCCACCAGTTCTGGGGGGGGAGCAGATACGCAGTATTTT	CATSSGGGADTQYF
.	TRBJ1-1	.	TRBV19	TGTGCCAGTAGTCATCCGAACACTGAAGCTTTCTTT	CASSHPNTEAFF
TRBD2	TRBJ2-1	.	TRBV7-9	TGTGCCAGCAGCTTGAGTGGGACTAAGAATGAGCAGTTCTTC	CASSLSGTKNEQFF
.	TRBJ1-5	.	TRBV28	TGTGCCAGCAGTTTAGCTAGCAATCAGCCCCAGCATTTT	CASSLASNQPQHF
TRBD1	TRBJ1-5	.	TRBV5-6	TGTGCCAGCAGCATCGGACAGGCCCGCGTGCCCCAGCATTTT	CASSIGQARVPQHF
.	TRBJ1-5	.	TRBV27	TGTGCCAGCAGCTATAGCAATCAGCCCCAGCATTTT	CASSYSNQPQHF
.	TRBJ1-1	.	TRBV5-5	TGTGCCAGCAGCTACTTGCGGGGGAACCCGACTGAAGCTTTCTTT	CASSYLRGNPTEAFF
.	TRBJ2-1	.	TRBV9	TGTGCCAGCAGCGTACGGGGAATTGGTGGTCCTAACAATGAGCAGTTCTTC	CASSVRGIGGPNNEQFF
.	TRBJ1-2	.	TRBV6-2/TRBV6-3	TGTGCCAGCAGTTACAATCTCTATGGCTACACCTTC	CASSYNLYGYTF
TRBD2	TRBJ2-1	once	TRBV4-1	TGCGCCAGCAGCCAAGGTTCCGGACTAGCCAATGAGCAGTTCTTC	CASSQGSGLANEQFF
.	TRBJ1-1	.	TRBV5-1	TGCGCCAGCAGCCAAGGACACGGGCGGGGCACTGAAGCTTTCTTT	CASSQGHGRGTEAFF
.	TRBJ1-1	.	TRBV5-1	TGCGCCAGCAGCTTCATCCCAGGCGAAGCGACTCAGGCTTTCTTT	CASSFIPGEATQAFF
.	TRBJ2-1	.	TRBV2	TGTGCCAGCAGTGAAATAGTCGTGGGGAGCTCCTACAATGAGCAGTTCTTC	CASSEIVVGSSYNEQFF
.	TRBJ1-1	.	TRBV7-8	TGTGCCAGCAGCTCTAATAGGAAAGGAGCTTTCTTT	CASSSNRKGAFF
.	TRBJ1-1	.	TRBV20-1	TGCAGTGCTAGTACGGGGGCGGGTGAAGCTTTCTTT	CSASTGAGEAFF
.	TRBJ2-5	.	TRBV7-2	TGTGCCAGCAGCTTAGCTGGGGGTATTCGAGAGACCCAGTACTTC	CASSLAGGIRETQYF
.	TRBJ2-3	.	TRBV6-5	TGTGCCAGCAGTCGCCCGCAGGGCTCGGATACGCAGTATTTT	CASSRPQGSDTQYF
.	TRBJ2-7	.	TRBV29-1	TGCAGCGCTGAGGGGGGGGAATTCTACGAGCAGTACTTC	CSAEGGEFYEQYF
.	TRBJ2-1	few	TRBV5-4	TGTGCCAGCAGCTTAAGAGGCTACAATGAGCAGTTCTTC	CASSLRGYNEQFF
.	TRBJ2-3	.	TRBV9	TGTGCCAGCAGCGTAGAGACGTGGACAGATACGCAGTATTTT	CASSVETWTDTQYF
.	TRBJ2-7	.	TRBV5-4	TGTGCCAGCAGCTACCTGGGGACCTCCTACGAGCAGTACTTC	CASSYLGTSYEQYF
.	TRBJ2-1	.	TRBV14	TGTGCCAGCAGCCAGGGGTACAATGAGCAGTTCTTC	CASSQGYNEQFF
TRBD1	TRBJ1-1	.	TRBV5-5	TGTGCCAGCAGCTTGCAGGGGGCAGCGACTGAAGCTTTCTTT	CASSLQGAATEAFF
.	TRBJ1-1	.	TRBV6-5	TGTGCCAGCAGTCCCCGGTGGGGAGGGGACACTGAAGCTTTCTTT	CASSPRWGGDTEAFF
.	TRBJ1-3	.	TRBV9	TGTGCCAGCAGCGTAGATGGCAGTAGCTCTGGAAACACCATATATTTT	CASSVDGSSSGNTIYF
.	TRBJ1-1	.	TRBV7-9	TGTGCCAGCAGCTTTTCGAAAACTGAAGCTTTCTTT	CASSFSKTEAFF
TRBD1	TRBJ2-1	.	TRBV30	TGTGCCTGGAGGGGACAGGCTACGGGTGAGCAGTTCTTC	CAWRGQATGEQFF
.	TRBJ1-1	once	TRBV29-1	TGCAGCGTTACAGGGAAGTTGTACACTGAAGCTTTCTTT	CSVTGKLYTEAFF
.	TRBJ1-4	.	TRBV6-5	TGTGCCAGCAGCCCCCCAAGTGGAAAACTGTTTTTT	CASSPPSGKLFF
TRBD1	TRBJ1-3	once	TRBV29-1	TGCAGCGCCAGGGACAGAAGCTCTGGAAACACCATATATTTT	CSARDRSSGNTIYF
TRBD1	TRBJ1-2	.	TRBV19	TGTGCCAGTAGTTGGGGACAGGGGGAAGGCTACACCTTC	CASSWGQGEGYTF
TRBD2	TRBJ2-1	.	TRBV10-3	TGTGCCATCAGGACTAGCGGGGGGGCCTACAATGAGCAGTTCTTC	CAIRTSGGAYNEQFF
.	TRBJ2-1	.	TRBV9	TGTGCCAGCAGCCGAAACTTTGCTGAGCAGTTCTTC	CASSRNFAEQFF
.	TRBJ2-3	once	TRBV6-1	TGTGCCAGCAGTGAAGAGGGGGGGCCGACAGATACGCAGTATTTT	CASSEEGGPTDTQYF
.	TRBJ2-5	.	TRBV11-1	TGTGCCAGCAGCGGTCGGACATACCAAGAGACCCAGTACTTC	CASSGRTYQETQYF
TRBD2	TRBJ2-3	once	TRBV24-1	TGTGCCACCAGTGACCAGGGGGTACTAGCGGGGGGAGATACGCAGTATTTT	CATSDQGVLAGGDTQYF
.	TRBJ1-2	.	TRBV15	TGTGCCACCAGCAGAGATGGTACAGCCTTCTATGGCTACACCTTC	CATSRDGTAFYGYTF
TRBD2	TRBJ2-1	.	TRBV3-1/TRBV3-2	TGTGCCAGCAGCCAAGAAGCCACTAGCGGGGATCGCGAGCAGTTCTTC	CASSQEATSGDREQFF
.	TRBJ2-5	.	TRBV5-6	TGTGCCAGCAGCCTACCACGGGGGGCCCAAGAGACCCAGTACTTC	CASSLPRGAQETQYF
.	TRBJ1-4	.	TRBV4-2	TGTGCCAGCAGCCAAGGGGAGGAGATCGGTGAAAAACTGTTTTTT	CASSQGEEIGEKLFF
TRBD2	TRBJ2-7	.	TRBV7-9	TGTGCCAGCAGCTTAGCCGGGACTAGCGGCTCCTACGAGCAGTACTTC	CASSLAGTSGSYEQYF
.	TRBJ2-7	.	TRBV4-1	TGCGCCAGCAGCCAACCTCGGGACTCCACCTACGAGCAGTACTTC	CASSQPRDSTYEQYF